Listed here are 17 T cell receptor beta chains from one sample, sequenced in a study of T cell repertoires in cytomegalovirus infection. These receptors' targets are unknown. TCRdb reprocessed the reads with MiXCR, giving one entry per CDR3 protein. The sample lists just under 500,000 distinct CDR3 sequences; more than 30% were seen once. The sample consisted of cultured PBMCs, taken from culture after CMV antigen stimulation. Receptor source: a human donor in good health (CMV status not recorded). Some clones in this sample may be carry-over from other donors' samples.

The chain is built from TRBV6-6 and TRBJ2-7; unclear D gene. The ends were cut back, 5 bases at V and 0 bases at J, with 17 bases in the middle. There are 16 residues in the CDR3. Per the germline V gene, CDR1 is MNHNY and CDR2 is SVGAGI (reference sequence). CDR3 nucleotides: TGTGCCAGCAGTCGGCTTGGAGAGGCAGTCTCCTACGAGCAGTACTTC. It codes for CASSRLGEAVSYEQYF.

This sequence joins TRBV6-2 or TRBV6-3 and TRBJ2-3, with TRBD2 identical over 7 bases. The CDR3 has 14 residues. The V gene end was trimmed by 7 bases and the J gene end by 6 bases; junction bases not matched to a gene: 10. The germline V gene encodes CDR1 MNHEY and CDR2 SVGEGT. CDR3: CASKAGLTGDTQYF. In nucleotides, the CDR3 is TGTGCCAGCAAAGCGGGACTAACCGGGGATACGCAGTATTTT.

CDR3 region: CATSDHGLDEQFF. The CDR3 nucleotides read TGTGCCACCAGTGACCACGGACTTGATGAGCAGTTCTTC. This rearrangement joins TRBV24-1 to TRBJ2-1; possible D gene TRBD2, 5 bases. CDR3 length: 13 amino acids. V was cut by 4 bases and J by 8 bases, with 11 bases left in between. Germline-derived CDR1 and CDR2 are KGHDR and SFDVKD.

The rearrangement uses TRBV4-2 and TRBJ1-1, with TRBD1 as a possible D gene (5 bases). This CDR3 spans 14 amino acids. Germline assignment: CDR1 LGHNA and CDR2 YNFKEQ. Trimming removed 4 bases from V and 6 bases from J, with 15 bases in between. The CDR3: CASSRREGPAEAFF. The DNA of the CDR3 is TGTGCCAGCAGCCGCCGCGAGGGGCCCGCTGAAGCTTTCTTT.

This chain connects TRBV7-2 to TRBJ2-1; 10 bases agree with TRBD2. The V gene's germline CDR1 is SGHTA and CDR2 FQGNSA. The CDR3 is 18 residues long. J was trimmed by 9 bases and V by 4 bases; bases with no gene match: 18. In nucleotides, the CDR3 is TGTGCCAGCAGCTCTTGGGGACTAGCGACCCCCCTACAGGTTGAGCAGTTCTTC. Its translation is CASSSWGLATPLQVEQFF. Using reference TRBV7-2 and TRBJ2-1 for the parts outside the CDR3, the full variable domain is GAGVSQSPSNKVTEKGKDVELRCDPISGHTALYWYRQSLGQGLEFLIYFQGNSAPDKSGLPSDRFSAERTGGSVSTLTIQRTQQEDSAVYLCASSSWGLATPLQVEQFFGPGTRLTVL.

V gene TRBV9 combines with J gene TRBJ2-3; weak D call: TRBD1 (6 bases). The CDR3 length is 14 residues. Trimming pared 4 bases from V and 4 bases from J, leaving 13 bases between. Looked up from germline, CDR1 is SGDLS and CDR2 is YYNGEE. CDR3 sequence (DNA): TGTGCCAGCAGCTACACAGGGCGGCCAGATACGCAGTATTTT. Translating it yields CASSYTGRPDTQYF.

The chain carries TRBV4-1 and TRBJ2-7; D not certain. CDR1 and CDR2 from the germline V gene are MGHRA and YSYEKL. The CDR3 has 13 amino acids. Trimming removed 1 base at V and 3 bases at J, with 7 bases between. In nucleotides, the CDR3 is TGCGCCAGCAGCCAAGTGGGCAACTACGAGCAGTACGTC. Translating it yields CASSQVGNYEQYV.

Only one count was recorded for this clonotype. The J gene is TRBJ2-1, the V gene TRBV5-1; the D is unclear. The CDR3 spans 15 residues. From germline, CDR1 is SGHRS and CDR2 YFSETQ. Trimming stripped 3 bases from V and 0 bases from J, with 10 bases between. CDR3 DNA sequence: TGCGCCAGCAGCTCCGAGGCTGGCTCCTACAATGAGCAGTTCTTC. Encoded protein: CASSSEAGSYNEQFF. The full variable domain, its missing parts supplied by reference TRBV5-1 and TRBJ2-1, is KAGVTQTPRYLIKTRGQQVTLSCSPISGHRSVSWYQQTPGQGLQFLFEYFSETQRNKGNFPGRFSGRQFSNSRSEMNVSTLELGDSALYLCASSSEAGSYNEQFFGPGTRLTVL.

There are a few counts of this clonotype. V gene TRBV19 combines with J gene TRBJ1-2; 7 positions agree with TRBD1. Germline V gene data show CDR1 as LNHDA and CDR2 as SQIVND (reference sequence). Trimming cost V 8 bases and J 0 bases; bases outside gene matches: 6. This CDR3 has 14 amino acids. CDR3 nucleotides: TGTGCCAGTTCGGGACAGCGGGCTAACTATGGCTACACCTTC. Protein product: CASSGQRANYGYTF.

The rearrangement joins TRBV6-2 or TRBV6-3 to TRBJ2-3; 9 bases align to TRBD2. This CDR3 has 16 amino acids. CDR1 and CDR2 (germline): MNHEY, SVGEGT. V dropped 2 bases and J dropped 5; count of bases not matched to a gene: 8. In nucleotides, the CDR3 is TGTGCCAGCAGTTACATTGGGCGGGAGGGCCGAGATACGCAGTATTTT. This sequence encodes CASSYIGREGRDTQYF.

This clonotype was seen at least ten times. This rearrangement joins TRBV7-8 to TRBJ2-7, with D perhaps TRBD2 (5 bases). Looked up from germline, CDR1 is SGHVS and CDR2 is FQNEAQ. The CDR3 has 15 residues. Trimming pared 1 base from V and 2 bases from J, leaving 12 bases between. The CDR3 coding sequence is TGTGCCAGCAGCTTAGTTGAACTCGGGGCCTACGAGCAGTACTTC. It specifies CASSLVELGAYEQYF.

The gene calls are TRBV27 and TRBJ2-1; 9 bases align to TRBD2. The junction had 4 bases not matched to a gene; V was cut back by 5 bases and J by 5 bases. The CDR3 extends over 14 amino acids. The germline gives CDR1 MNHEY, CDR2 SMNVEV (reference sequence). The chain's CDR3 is CASSPLAGDNEQFF. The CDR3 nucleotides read TGTGCCAGCAGTCCGTTAGCGGGAGACAATGAGCAGTTCTTC.

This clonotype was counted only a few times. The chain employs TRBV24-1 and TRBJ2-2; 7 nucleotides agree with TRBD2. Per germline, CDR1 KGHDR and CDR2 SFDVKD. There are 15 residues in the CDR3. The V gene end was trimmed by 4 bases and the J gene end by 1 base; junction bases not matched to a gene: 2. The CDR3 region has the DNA TGTGCCACCAGTGAGCCTAGCGGGAACACCGGGGAGCTGTTTTTT. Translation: CATSEPSGNTGELFF.

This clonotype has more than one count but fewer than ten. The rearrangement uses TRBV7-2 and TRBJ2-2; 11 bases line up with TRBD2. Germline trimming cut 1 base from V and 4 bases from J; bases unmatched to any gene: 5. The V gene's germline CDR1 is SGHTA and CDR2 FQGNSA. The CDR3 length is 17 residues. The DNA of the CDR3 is TGTGCCAGCAGCTTAGTAGCGGGAGGGCCGAGCACCGGGGAGCTGTTTTTT. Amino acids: CASSLVAGGPSTGELFF.

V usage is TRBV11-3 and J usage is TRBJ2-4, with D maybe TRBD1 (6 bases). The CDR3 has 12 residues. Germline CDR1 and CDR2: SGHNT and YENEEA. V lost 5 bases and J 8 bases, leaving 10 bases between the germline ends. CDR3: CASSVRQDIQYF. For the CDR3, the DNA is TGTGCCAGCAGCGTAAGACAGGACATTCAGTACTTC.

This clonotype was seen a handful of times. The CDR3: CASSRNMGFEQPQHF. The CDR3, as DNA: TGCGCCAGCAGCCGGAATATGGGGTTTGAACAGCCCCAGCATTTT. J is TRBJ1-5 and V is TRBV4-3, with D hard to call. Germline loops: CDR1 LGHNA, CDR2 YSLEER. The CDR3 runs 15 residues. Deletions cut 4 bases from V and 7 bases from J, with 17 bases between.

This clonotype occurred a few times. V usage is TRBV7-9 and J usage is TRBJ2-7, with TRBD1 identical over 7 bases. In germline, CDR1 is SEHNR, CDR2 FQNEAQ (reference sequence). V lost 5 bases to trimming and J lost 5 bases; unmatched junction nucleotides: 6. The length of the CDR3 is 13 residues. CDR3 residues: CASSADRVHEQYF. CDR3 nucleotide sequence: TGTGCCAGCAGCGCCGACAGGGTCCACGAGCAGTACTTC. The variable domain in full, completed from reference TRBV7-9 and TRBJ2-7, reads DTGVSQNPRHKITKRGQNVTFRCDPISEHNRLYWYRQTLGQGPEFLTYFQNEAQLEKSRLLSDRFSAERPKGSFSTLEIQRTEQGDSAMYLCASSADRVHEQYFGPGTRLTVT.